Detailed here is one T cell receptor (beta chain). The antigen remains unidentified. This entry comes from a study of cytomegalovirus exposure and HLA in healthy donors. Study-wide results and caveats: Researchers reported in a later analysis that a missense DCLRE1C variant was tied to TCR beta V- and J-gene trimming. An analysis was carried out at a later point. It showed that HLA-associated TCR beta chains were more clonally expanded than equally common non-associated chains. A few chains linked to CMV were shown in vitro to be specific for CMV antigens.

The CDR3 covers 15 residues. V was cut by 6 bases and J by 0 bases, with 15 bases left in between. Per the germline V gene, CDR1 is MNHEY and CDR2 is SMNVEV (reference sequence). With 60 Vbeta and 13 Jbeta primers, the PCR was carried out. Here immunoSEQ multiplex PCR was the method, and the copy in TCRdb shows in-frame clones only, minus some. Among approximately 140,000 clones listed, almost 85% were seen once. The TCR comes from a woman in her thirties or forties in good health and CMV-seronegative. The chain recombines TRBV27 with TRBJ2-7; TRBD2 might be the D (5 bases). Material: PBMCs. CDR3 region: CASSTLGLSSYEQYF. The CDR3 DNA follows: TGTGCCAGCAGCACCCTTGGACTCAGCTCCTACGAGCAGTACTTC.